Following are 7 T cell receptor beta chains from one sample sequenced in a study of shared clonotypes between healthy human individuals. Sequencing used immunoSEQ multiplex PCR; TCRdb keeps in-frame clones, though not all of them. Here the sample spans roughly 2.5 million clones, more than 90% being singletons. Sequencing was carried out using naive CD4+ T cells sorted from blood. Subset: CD45RA+ positively selected. Source of these receptors: a young man in good health.

The chain couples TRBV5-1 to TRBJ1-2; 8 bases align to TRBD1. The CDR3 is 15 residues long. V was clipped by 0 bases and J by 7 bases; unmatched bases: 8. Looked up from germline, CDR1 is SGHRS and CDR2 is YFSETQ. The CDR3 protein is CASSLGDRGLSGYTF. DNA of the CDR3: TGCGCCAGCAGCTTGGGAGACAGGGGTTTAAGTGGCTACACCTTC.

The rearrangement links TRBV2 to TRBJ2-1; 12 bases are a match to TRBD2. V lost 6 bases and J lost 0; bases outside the gene matches: 6. Germline V CDR1 and CDR2: SNHLY, FYNNEI. This CDR3 contains 17 residues. This CDR3 reads CASSIWTSGNSYNEQFF. The CDR3 DNA follows: TGTGCCAGCAGCATATGGACTAGCGGGAACTCCTACAATGAGCAGTTCTTC.

With regard to this clone: Other nucleotide sequences in the sample specify the same CDR3. The genes are TRBV6-5 and TRBJ1-4; tentative D call: TRBD1 (5 bases). V was cut by 0 bases and J by 7 bases, with 12 bases left in between. The CDR3 consists of 15 residues. In germline, CDR1 is MNHEY, CDR2 SVGAGI. DNA of the CDR3: TGTGCCAGCAGTTACTCGACCGGGGGAGGTGAAAAACTGTTTTTT. Its protein is CASSYSTGGGEKLFF.

The V gene is TRBV6-6, the J gene TRBJ1-4; tentative D call: TRBD1 (6 bases). The CDR3 consists of 13 residues. Germline-derived CDR1 and CDR2 are MNHNY and SVGAGI (reference sequence). Between the trimmed V and J ends, which lost 6 bases and 7 bases, there was a span of 12 bases. CDR3: CASRTGGGEKLFF. CDR3 DNA sequence: TGTGCCAGCAGGACAGGAGGAGGTGAAAAACTGTTTTTT.

The rearrangement links TRBV19 to TRBJ1-1; 8 bases line up with TRBD1. The CDR3 contains 16 residues. The germline V gene encodes CDR1 LNHDA and CDR2 SQIVND (reference sequence). Trimming cost V 6 bases and J 6 bases; bases outside gene matches: 15. The CDR3 DNA sequence: TGTGCCAGTAGATCTGCATCCGGGACAGGTTTAGCTGAAGCTTTCTTT. This sequence encodes CASRSASGTGLAEAFF.

The rearrangement uses TRBV6-1 and TRBJ1-3; 10 bases are shared with TRBD1. V was clipped by 4 bases and J by 3 bases; unmatched bases: 9. The CDR3 runs to 17 residues. The germline gives CDR1 MNHNS, CDR2 SASEGT. CDR3 sequence (DNA): TGTGCCAGCAGTGGACTAGACAGGGGGCCCCTTGGAAACACCATATATTTT. Protein: CASSGLDRGPLGNTIYF.

The rearrangement uses TRBV10-1 and TRBJ2-7; the match to TRBD1 covers 8 bases. Trimming took 8 bases from V and 6 from J; bases not matched to a gene: 9. Germline assignment: CDR1 WNHNN and CDR2 SYGVQD (reference sequence). The CDR3 loop spans 13 amino acids. The CDR3 reads CASARDRMGEQYF. CDR3 DNA: TGCGCCAGCGCCCGGGACAGGATGGGCGAGCAGTACTTC.